Listed below are T cell receptor beta chains from one sample, sequenced in a study of blood T cell repertoires in COVID-19. Only in-frame clones appear in the TCRdb table, and some are missing; sequencing was by immunoSEQ multiplex PCR. Counted here are about 16,000 clones, about four fifths occurring once; the ten biggest clones make up about 19%. The sample comprised peripheral blood. The source is a man aged 80 or over with active COVID-19. CDR3s include the opening cysteine and the closing phenylalanine or tryptophan. Each record gives: CDR3 DNA, CDR3 protein, D gene, V gene, clone size, J gene. A D gene is named only where the DNA matches it firmly. Clone size is shown for a subset of rows, as once, few, many or a class of expanded clone.

CDR3nt: TGTGCCATCAGCGAGAGGGCGGGAGGGAGCTCCTACAATGAGCAGTTCTTC; CDR3aa: CAISERAGGSSYNEQFF; d_gene: TRBD2; v_gene: TRBV10-3; abundance: -; j_gene: TRBJ2-1
CDR3nt: TGTGCCAGCAGTCGGACAGGAAGAACACTTCTCGCTTTCTTT; CDR3aa: CASSRTGRTLLAFF; d_gene: TRBD1; v_gene: TRBV28; abundance: -; j_gene: TRBJ1-1
CDR3nt: TGTGCCAGCAGTATCGGGAGGCCCTCCTACGAGCAGTACTTC; CDR3aa: CASSIGRPSYEQYF; d_gene: TRBD2; v_gene: TRBV28; abundance: -; j_gene: TRBJ2-7
CDR3nt: TGTGCCAGCAGCTTGGAATGGGAGATCACAGATACGCAGTATTTT; CDR3aa: CASSLEWEITDTQYF; d_gene: -; v_gene: TRBV5-4; abundance: -; j_gene: TRBJ2-3
CDR3nt: TGCGCCAGCAGCTTGACAGGGGCTGGAAACACCATATATTTT; CDR3aa: CASSLTGAGNTIYF; d_gene: TRBD1; v_gene: TRBV5-1; abundance: -; j_gene: TRBJ1-3
CDR3nt: TGTGCCAGCAGTCTCGCCGAGAGCGGCTACACCTTC; CDR3aa: CASSLAESGYTF; d_gene: -; v_gene: TRBV2; abundance: -; j_gene: TRBJ1-2
CDR3nt: TGTGCCAGCAGCAAAGCCATCCTAGCGGGCTCGCGCACAGATACGCAGTATTTT; CDR3aa: CASSKAILAGSRTDTQYF; d_gene: -; v_gene: TRBV21-1; abundance: -; j_gene: TRBJ2-3
CDR3nt: TGCGCCAGCAGCTTTGCCGGGACTATATACAATGAGCAGTTCTTC; CDR3aa: CASSFAGTIYNEQFF; d_gene: TRBD2; v_gene: TRBV5-1; abundance: -; j_gene: TRBJ2-1
CDR3nt: TGTGCCAGTAGTATCTCGTCTATCTACAATGAGCAGTTCTTC; CDR3aa: CASSISSIYNEQFF; d_gene: -; v_gene: TRBV19; abundance: -; j_gene: TRBJ2-1
CDR3nt: TGCGCCAGCAGCCAAGAGGCGGTAGCGGGAGAGACCCAGTACTTC; CDR3aa: CASSQEAVAGETQYF; d_gene: TRBD2; v_gene: TRBV4-1; abundance: -; j_gene: TRBJ2-5
CDR3nt: TGTGCCATCAGCCCAGGACTAGCGGGAGGGCCTAGTGAGCAGTTCTTC; CDR3aa: CAISPGLAGGPSEQFF; d_gene: TRBD2; v_gene: TRBV10-3; abundance: -; j_gene: TRBJ2-1
CDR3nt: TGTGCCAGCAATTCAGCGGGAGGGACGTATGAGCAGTTCTTC; CDR3aa: CASNSAGGTYEQFF; d_gene: TRBD2; v_gene: TRBV6-5; abundance: few; j_gene: TRBJ2-1
CDR3nt: TGCGCCAGCAGTCAATGGGACACAATCAATGAGCAGTTCTTC; CDR3aa: CASSQWDTINEQFF; d_gene: -; v_gene: TRBV23-1; abundance: -; j_gene: TRBJ2-1
CDR3nt: TGTGCCAGCAGCCCCCGACAGGGGCCGCTAAGCCAAGAGACCCAGTACTTC; CDR3aa: CASSPRQGPLSQETQYF; d_gene: TRBD1; v_gene: TRBV11-2; abundance: -; j_gene: TRBJ2-5
CDR3nt: TGTGCCAGCAGCTTAGTTCAGGGGGCAGGCGAGCAGTACTTC; CDR3aa: CASSLVQGAGEQYF; d_gene: TRBD1; v_gene: TRBV7-2; abundance: few; j_gene: TRBJ2-7
CDR3nt: TGCAGCGTTGGAGACGCAGGGACGGGAGGAGAGACCCAGTACTTC; CDR3aa: CSVGDAGTGGETQYF; d_gene: TRBD2; v_gene: TRBV29-1; abundance: -; j_gene: TRBJ2-5
CDR3nt: TGTGCCAGCAGTTTTACCGGGACTTTAAACATTCAGTACTTC; CDR3aa: CASSFTGTLNIQYF; d_gene: -; v_gene: TRBV27; abundance: -; j_gene: TRBJ2-4
CDR3nt: TGTGCCAGCAGCTTGCCGGGAGCCGCAGATACGCAGTATTTT; CDR3aa: CASSLPGAADTQYF; d_gene: -; v_gene: TRBV5-4; abundance: -; j_gene: TRBJ2-3
CDR3nt: TGTGCCAGCAGTGAGGGACTTCCCACAGATACGCAGTATTTT; CDR3aa: CASSEGLPTDTQYF; d_gene: -; v_gene: TRBV2; abundance: -; j_gene: TRBJ2-3
CDR3nt: TGTGCCAGCAGCTTATCACTAGCGGGAGGGCCTGGCGGGGTCACCGGGGAGCTGTTTTTT; CDR3aa: CASSLSLAGGPGGVTGELFF; d_gene: TRBD2; v_gene: TRBV7-3; abundance: -; j_gene: TRBJ2-2
CDR3nt: TGTGCCAGCCGACAGGGCGTTTACTACGAGCAGTACTTC; CDR3aa: CASRQGVYYEQYF; d_gene: TRBD1; v_gene: TRBV2; abundance: -; j_gene: TRBJ2-7
CDR3nt: TGTGCCAGCCCGGGACAGCAAGAGACCCAGTACTTC; CDR3aa: CASPGQQETQYF; d_gene: TRBD1; v_gene: TRBV6-5; abundance: -; j_gene: TRBJ2-5
CDR3nt: TGTGCCAGCAGCCTACGGACTAGCGGGGGATTTATCGCCTACGAGCAGTACTTC; CDR3aa: CASSLRTSGGFIAYEQYF; d_gene: TRBD2; v_gene: TRBV3-1/TRBV3-2; abundance: -; j_gene: TRBJ2-7
CDR3nt: TGTGCCAGCAGTTTATTCCAGGGGGACGAGCAGTACTTC; CDR3aa: CASSLFQGDEQYF; d_gene: TRBD1; v_gene: TRBV6-5; abundance: once; j_gene: TRBJ2-7
CDR3nt: TGTGCCAGCAGCTCGTACTATGGCTACACCTTC; CDR3aa: CASSSYYGYTF; d_gene: -; v_gene: TRBV5-4; abundance: -; j_gene: TRBJ1-2
CDR3nt: TGTGCCAGCAGCAAAGACAGGGTTAGTTGGGATGGCTACACCTTC; CDR3aa: CASSKDRVSWDGYTF; d_gene: TRBD1; v_gene: TRBV7-2; abundance: -; j_gene: TRBJ1-2
CDR3nt: TGTGCCAGCAGCTTAACAGGTTCTAGTAGAGGCTACACCTTC; CDR3aa: CASSLTGSSRGYTF; d_gene: -; v_gene: TRBV7-9; abundance: -; j_gene: TRBJ1-2
CDR3nt: TGTGCCAGCAGTTTACTTGGGGGCTCTACTAATGAAAAACTGTTTTTT; CDR3aa: CASSLLGGSTNEKLFF; d_gene: -; v_gene: TRBV27; abundance: -; j_gene: TRBJ1-4
CDR3nt: TGCAGCGTTGAAGAAGAGGGGACTAGCGGGAGAGTGACCCAGTACTTC; CDR3aa: CSVEEEGTSGRVTQYF; d_gene: TRBD2; v_gene: TRBV29-1; abundance: -; j_gene: TRBJ2-5
CDR3nt: TGCGCCAGCAGCTTGGGGGGGACTAGCGGGAACTACGAGCAGTACTTC; CDR3aa: CASSLGGTSGNYEQYF; d_gene: TRBD2; v_gene: TRBV5-1; abundance: -; j_gene: TRBJ2-7
CDR3nt: TGTGCCAGCAGTTTCAAAGGGGACACTGAAGCTTTCTTT; CDR3aa: CASSFKGDTEAFF; d_gene: -; v_gene: TRBV12-3/TRBV12-4; abundance: medium-sized; j_gene: TRBJ1-1
CDR3nt: TGTGCCAGCAGCGTCTCTACAGGGAGGGATGAAAAACTGTTTTTT; CDR3aa: CASSVSTGRDEKLFF; d_gene: -; v_gene: TRBV9; abundance: -; j_gene: TRBJ1-4
CDR3nt: TGTGCCAGCAGCAGACCTACAGGGTACCAAGAGACCCAGTACTTC; CDR3aa: CASSRPTGYQETQYF; d_gene: -; v_gene: TRBV7-6; abundance: -; j_gene: TRBJ2-5
CDR3nt: TGTGCCAGCAGCCAAGCCCGGTTGGGCAATCAGCCCCAGCATTTT; CDR3aa: CASSQARLGNQPQHF; d_gene: -; v_gene: TRBV3-1/TRBV3-2; abundance: -; j_gene: TRBJ1-5
CDR3nt: TGTGCCAGCAGTAGCACGGAGGGGACCCAGTACTTC; CDR3aa: CASSSTEGTQYF; d_gene: -; v_gene: TRBV28; abundance: once; j_gene: TRBJ2-5
CDR3nt: TGCGCCAGCAGCTTGCTCTCTGCGGGACTTACCTACGAGCAGTACTTC; CDR3aa: CASSLLSAGLTYEQYF; d_gene: -; v_gene: TRBV5-1; abundance: -; j_gene: TRBJ2-7
CDR3nt: TGTGCCAGCAGACCAGGGAGCGGGGAATCGGACACTGAAGCTTTCTTT; CDR3aa: CASRPGSGESDTEAFF; d_gene: -; v_gene: TRBV11-2; abundance: -; j_gene: TRBJ1-1
CDR3nt: TGCGCCAGCAGCCCGAAAAAGACAGTCACCGGGGAGCTGTTTTTT; CDR3aa: CASSPKKTVTGELFF; d_gene: -; v_gene: TRBV4-1; abundance: few; j_gene: TRBJ2-2
CDR3nt: TGCGCCAGCAGTTCGACTATTAACACCGGGGAGCTGTTTTTT; CDR3aa: CASSSTINTGELFF; d_gene: -; v_gene: TRBV10-1; abundance: -; j_gene: TRBJ2-2
CDR3nt: TGTGCCAGCAGCCAACGCGACCCAGGCGGGAATTCACCCCTCCACTTT; CDR3aa: CASSQRDPGGNSPLHF; d_gene: -; v_gene: TRBV14; abundance: few; j_gene: TRBJ1-6
CDR3nt: TGTGCCAGCAGGGGACAGGGTCAGACCCAGTACTTC; CDR3aa: CASRGQGQTQYF; d_gene: TRBD1; v_gene: TRBV28; abundance: -; j_gene: TRBJ2-5
CDR3nt: TGTGCCAGCAGGAAACGGACAGGGTTGATTGGGCCAGATACGCAGTATTTT; CDR3aa: CASRKRTGLIGPDTQYF; d_gene: TRBD1; v_gene: TRBV2; abundance: -; j_gene: TRBJ2-3